This paragraph covers one TCR beta chain sequence. The antigen this receptor binds is unknown. One junction end does not reproduce the germline sequence, and a read error may be involved. Receptors were amplified or captured by PCR. The reads were generated on an Illumina HiSeq 4000. High-throughput sequencing was used to profile the CDR3 region of the TCR beta-chain in every patient. Per the original workflow: The researchers built a classifier to tell apart papillary thyroid cancer patients with distant metastasis, based on CDR3 differences among clinicopathological groups. The Shannon index was used to measure repertoire diversity, and the Morisita-Horn index was used to measure how similar tumor and blood repertoires were. Using fastp at Q25 and MiXCR, TCRdb reprocessed the public reads and kept productive beta chains. TCRdb, not the authors, supplied the V and J calls. The sample records 20,000 or so clones, more than 12% of which are singletons. The biggest ten clones account for approximately 14% of the sample.

No patient had received any treatment before thyroid surgery. Patient clinical samples collected from about 2012 to 2019 were retrospectively analysed using T-cell receptor beta sequencing. This entry is derived from a study of metastatic and nonmetastatic thyroid tumors (dated by TCRdb to between 2020 and 2021). Notes on the research overall: For patients with malignant and with benign thyroid disease, the researchers compared repertoires between peripheral blood samples and tumor or nodule tissue samples. Study-wide conclusions, independent of this receptor: In both blood and tumor samples, malignant tumors were reported to have significantly higher TCR beta diversity than benign nodules.

This receptor was taken from a female donor with papillary thyroid cancer or a benign thyroid nodule (not recorded which). Some clones in this sample may be carry-over from other donors' samples. Material: tumor tissue.

Here the CDR3 is given as CASSNSLVGATNEKLFF. The DNA is as follows: TGTGCCAGCAGTAACTCGTTGGTAGGAGCAACTAATGAAAAACTGTTTTTT. The chain couples TRBV6-5 to TRBJ1-4; the D gene identity is not certain. The CDR3 measures 17 amino acids from cysteine to phenylalanine. The only DNA kept is the CDR3, 51 bases in frame from the first base. CDR1 and CDR2 are drawn from the germline V gene: MNHEY, SVGAGI.